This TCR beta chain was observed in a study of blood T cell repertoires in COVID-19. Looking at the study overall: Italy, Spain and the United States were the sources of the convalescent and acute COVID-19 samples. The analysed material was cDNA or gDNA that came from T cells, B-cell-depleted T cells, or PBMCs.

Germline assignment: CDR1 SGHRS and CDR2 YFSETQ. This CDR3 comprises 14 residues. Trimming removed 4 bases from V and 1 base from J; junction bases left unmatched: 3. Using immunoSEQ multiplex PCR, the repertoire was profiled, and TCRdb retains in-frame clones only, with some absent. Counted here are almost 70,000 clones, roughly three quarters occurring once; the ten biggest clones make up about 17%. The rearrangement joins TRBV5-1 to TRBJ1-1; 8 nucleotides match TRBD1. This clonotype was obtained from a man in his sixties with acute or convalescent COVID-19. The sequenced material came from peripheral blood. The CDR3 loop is CASSQGTGNTEAFF. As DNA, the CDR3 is TGCGCCAGCAGCCAAGGGACAGGGAACACTGAAGCTTTCTTT.